This T cell receptor (beta chain) was sequenced in a study of CD8+ T cells in alopecia areata. RNA extraction was followed by reverse transcription into cDNA, which acted as the sequencing template. Generated by immunoSEQ multiplex PCR, the TCRdb table keeps only in-frame clones and is missing some. Of 150,000 or so clones listed, around half are singletons. CDR1 is LNHDA, CDR2 SQIVND, per germline (reference sequence). V was trimmed by 1 base and J by 0 bases, leaving 7 bases between them. The CDR3 contains 15 residues. This sample comprised CD8+ T cells sorted from blood, obtained at week 0. This rearrangement joins TRBV19 to TRBJ1-5; unclear D gene. The TCR originated in a human donor with alopecia areata. The chain's CDR3 is CASSIVPYSNQPQHF. Written as DNA, the CDR3 is TGTGCCAGTAGTATAGTTCCCTATAGCAATCAGCCCCAGCATTTT.